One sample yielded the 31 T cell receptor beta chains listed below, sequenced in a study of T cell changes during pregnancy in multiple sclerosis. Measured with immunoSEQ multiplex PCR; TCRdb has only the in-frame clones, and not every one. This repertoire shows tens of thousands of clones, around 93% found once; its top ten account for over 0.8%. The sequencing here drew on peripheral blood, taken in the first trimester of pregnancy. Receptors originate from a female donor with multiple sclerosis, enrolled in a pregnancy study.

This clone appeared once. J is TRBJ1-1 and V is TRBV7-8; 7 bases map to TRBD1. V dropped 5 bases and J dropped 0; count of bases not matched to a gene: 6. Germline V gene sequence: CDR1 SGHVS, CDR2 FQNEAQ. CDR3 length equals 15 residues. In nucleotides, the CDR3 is TGTGCCAGCAGCCACCTACAGGGGTTGAACACTGAAGCTTTCTTT. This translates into CASSHLQGLNTEAFF.

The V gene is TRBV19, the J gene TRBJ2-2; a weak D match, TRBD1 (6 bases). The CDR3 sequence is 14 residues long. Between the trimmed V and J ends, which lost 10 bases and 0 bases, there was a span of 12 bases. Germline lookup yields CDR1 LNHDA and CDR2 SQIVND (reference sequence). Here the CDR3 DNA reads TGTGCCACCTCCGGACAGCCGAACACCGGGGAGCTGTTTTTT. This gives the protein CATSGQPNTGELFF.

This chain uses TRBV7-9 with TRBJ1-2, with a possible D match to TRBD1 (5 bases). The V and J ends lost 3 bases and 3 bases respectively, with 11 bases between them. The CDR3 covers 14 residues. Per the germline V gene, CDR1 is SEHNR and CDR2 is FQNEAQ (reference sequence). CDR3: CASSFAGTDYGYTF. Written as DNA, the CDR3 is TGTGCCAGCAGCTTCGCCGGGACTGACTATGGCTACACCTTC.

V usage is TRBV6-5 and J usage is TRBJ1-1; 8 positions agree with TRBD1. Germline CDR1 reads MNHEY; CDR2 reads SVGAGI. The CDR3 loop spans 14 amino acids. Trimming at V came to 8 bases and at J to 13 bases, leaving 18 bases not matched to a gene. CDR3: CASGMDRAVLTDFF. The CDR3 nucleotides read TGTGCCAGCGGCATGGACAGGGCGGTCTTAACTGATTTCTTT.

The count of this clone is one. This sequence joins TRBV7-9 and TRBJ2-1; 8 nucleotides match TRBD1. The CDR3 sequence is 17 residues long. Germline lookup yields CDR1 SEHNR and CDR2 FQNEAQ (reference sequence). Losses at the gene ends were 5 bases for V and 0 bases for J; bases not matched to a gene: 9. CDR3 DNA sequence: TGTGCCAGCAGCCCCCTTCGGACAGGGAGCTCCTACAATGAGCAGTTCTTC. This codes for CASSPLRTGSSYNEQFF. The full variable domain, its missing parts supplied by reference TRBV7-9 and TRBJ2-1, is DTGVSQNPRHKITKRGQNVTFRCDPISEHNRLYWYRQTLGQGPEFLTYFQNEAQLEKSRLLSDRFSAERPKGSFSTLEIQRTEQGDSAMYLCASSPLRTGSSYNEQFFGPGTRLTVL.

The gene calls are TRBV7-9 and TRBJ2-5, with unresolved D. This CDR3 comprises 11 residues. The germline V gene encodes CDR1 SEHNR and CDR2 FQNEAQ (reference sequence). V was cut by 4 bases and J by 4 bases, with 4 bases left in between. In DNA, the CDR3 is TGTGCCAGCAGCTCTAGAGAGACCCAGTACTTC. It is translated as CASSSRETQYF. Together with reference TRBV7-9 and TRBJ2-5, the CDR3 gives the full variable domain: DTGVSQNPRHKITKRGQNVTFRCDPISEHNRLYWYRQTLGQGPEFLTYFQNEAQLEKSRLLSDRFSAERPKGSFSTLEIQRTEQGDSAMYLCASSSRETQYFGPGTRLLVL.

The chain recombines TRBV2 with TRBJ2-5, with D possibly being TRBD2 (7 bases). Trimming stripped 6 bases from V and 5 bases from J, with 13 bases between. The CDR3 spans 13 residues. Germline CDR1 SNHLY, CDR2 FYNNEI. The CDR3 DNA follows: TGTGCCAGCAGAGGGGGGGGAGGGGAGACCCAGTACTTC. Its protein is CASRGGGGETQYF.

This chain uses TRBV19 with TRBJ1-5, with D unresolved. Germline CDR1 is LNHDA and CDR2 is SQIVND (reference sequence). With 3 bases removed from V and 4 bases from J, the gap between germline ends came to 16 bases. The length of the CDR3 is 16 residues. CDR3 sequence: CASSMRARIQNQPQHF. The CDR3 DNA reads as TGTGCCAGTAGTATGCGGGCAAGGATTCAAAATCAGCCCCAGCATTTT.

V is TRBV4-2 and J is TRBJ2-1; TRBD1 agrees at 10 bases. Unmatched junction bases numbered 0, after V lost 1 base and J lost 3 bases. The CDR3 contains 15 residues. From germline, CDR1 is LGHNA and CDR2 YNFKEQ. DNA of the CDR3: TGTGCCAGCAGCCAAGGGGACAGGGGCTACAATGAGCAGTTCTTC. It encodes CASSQGDRGYNEQFF.

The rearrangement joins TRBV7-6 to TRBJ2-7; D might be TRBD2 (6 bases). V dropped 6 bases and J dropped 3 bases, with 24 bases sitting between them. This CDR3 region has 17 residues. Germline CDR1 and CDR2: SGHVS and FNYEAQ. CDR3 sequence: CASSRKASRASDYEQYF. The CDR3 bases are TGTGCCAGCAGTCGCAAGGCGTCCCGGGCTAGCGACTACGAGCAGTACTTC.

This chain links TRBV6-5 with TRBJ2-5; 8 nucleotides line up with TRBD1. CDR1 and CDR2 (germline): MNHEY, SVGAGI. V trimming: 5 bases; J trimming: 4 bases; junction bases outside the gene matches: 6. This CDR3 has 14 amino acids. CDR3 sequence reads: CASSDRGLRETQYF. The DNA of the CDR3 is TGTGCCAGCAGTGACAGGGGTTTGAGAGAGACCCAGTACTTC.

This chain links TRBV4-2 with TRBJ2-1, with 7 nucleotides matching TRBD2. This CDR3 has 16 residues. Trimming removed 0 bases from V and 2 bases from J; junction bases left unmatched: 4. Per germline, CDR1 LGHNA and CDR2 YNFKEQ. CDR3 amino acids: CASSQDRLATYNEQFF. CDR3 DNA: TGTGCCAGCAGCCAAGATAGACTAGCAACCTACAATGAGCAGTTCTTC.

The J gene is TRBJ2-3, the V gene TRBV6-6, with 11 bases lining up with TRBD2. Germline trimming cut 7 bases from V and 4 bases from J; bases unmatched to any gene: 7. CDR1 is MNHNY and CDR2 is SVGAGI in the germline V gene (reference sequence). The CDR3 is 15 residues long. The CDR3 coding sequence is TGTGCCAGCACTCTTATAGCGGGGGGGCCAGATACGCAGTATTTT. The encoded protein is CASTLIAGGPDTQYF.

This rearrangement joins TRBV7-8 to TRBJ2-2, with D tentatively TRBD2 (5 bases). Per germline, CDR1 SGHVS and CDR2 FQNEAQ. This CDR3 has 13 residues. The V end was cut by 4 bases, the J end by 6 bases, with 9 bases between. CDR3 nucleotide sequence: TGTGCCAGCAGCTCAACGAGGGCCGGGGAGCTGTTTTTT. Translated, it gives CASSSTRAGELFF.

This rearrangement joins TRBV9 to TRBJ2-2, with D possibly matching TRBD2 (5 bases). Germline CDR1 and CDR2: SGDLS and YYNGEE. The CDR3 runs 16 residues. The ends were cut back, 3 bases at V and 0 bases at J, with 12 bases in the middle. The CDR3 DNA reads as TGTGCCAGCAGCGCCAGCGGTTGGGCGAACACCGGGGAGCTGTTTTTT. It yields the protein CASSASGWANTGELFF.

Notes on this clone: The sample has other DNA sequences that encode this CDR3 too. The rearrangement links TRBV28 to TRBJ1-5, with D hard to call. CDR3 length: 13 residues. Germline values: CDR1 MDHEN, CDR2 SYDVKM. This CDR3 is CASRGNLNQPQHF. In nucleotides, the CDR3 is TGTGCTAGCCGAGGGAACTTGAATCAGCCCCAGCATTTT. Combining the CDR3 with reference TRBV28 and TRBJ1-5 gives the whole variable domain DVKVTQSSRYLVKRTGEKVFLECVQDMDHENMFWYRQDPGLGLRLIYFSYDVKMKEKGDIPEGYSVSREKKERFSLILESASTNQTSMYLCASRGNLNQPQHFGDGTRLSIL.

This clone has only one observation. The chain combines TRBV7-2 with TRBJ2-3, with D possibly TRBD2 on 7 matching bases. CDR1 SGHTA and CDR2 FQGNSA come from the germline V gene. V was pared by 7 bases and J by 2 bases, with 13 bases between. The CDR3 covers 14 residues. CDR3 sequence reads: CASTWGGPTDTQYF. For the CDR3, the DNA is TGTGCCAGCACCTGGGGGGGGCCCACAGATACGCAGTATTTT. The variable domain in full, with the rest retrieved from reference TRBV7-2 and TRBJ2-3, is GAGVSQSPSNKVTEKGKDVELRCDPISGHTALYWYRQSLGQGLEFLIYFQGNSAPDKSGLPSDRFSAERTGGSVSTLTIQRTQQEDSAVYLCASTWGGPTDTQYFGPGTRLTVL.

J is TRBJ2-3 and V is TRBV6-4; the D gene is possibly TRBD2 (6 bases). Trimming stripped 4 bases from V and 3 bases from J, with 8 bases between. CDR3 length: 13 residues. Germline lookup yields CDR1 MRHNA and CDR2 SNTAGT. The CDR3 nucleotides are TGTGCCAGCAGTGTCGGGACTACAGATACGCAGTATTTT. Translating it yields CASSVGTTDTQYF.

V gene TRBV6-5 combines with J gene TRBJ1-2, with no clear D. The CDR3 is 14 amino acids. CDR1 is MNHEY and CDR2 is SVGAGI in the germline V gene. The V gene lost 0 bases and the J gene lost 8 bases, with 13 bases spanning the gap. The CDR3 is CASSYSTPPRGYTF. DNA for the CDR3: TGTGCCAGCAGTTACTCGACTCCGCCCCGGGGCTACACCTTC.

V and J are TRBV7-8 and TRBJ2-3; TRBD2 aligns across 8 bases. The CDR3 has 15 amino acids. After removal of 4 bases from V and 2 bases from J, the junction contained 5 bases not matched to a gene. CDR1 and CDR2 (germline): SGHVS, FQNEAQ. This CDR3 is CASSSGTRITDTQYF. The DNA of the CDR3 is TGTGCCAGCAGCTCCGGGACTAGAATCACAGATACGCAGTATTTT.

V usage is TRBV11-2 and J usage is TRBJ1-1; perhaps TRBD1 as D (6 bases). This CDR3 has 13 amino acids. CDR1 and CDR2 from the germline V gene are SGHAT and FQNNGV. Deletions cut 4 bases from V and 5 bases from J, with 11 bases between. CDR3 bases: TGTGCCAGCAGCTCTAACAGGGCGACTGAAGCTTTCTTT. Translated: CASSSNRATEAFF.

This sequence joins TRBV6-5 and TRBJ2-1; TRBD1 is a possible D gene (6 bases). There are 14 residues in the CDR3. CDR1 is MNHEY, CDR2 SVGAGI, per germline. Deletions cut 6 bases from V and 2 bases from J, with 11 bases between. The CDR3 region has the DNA TGTGCCAGCAGCGCAGGACAGCCCTACAATGAGCAGTTCTTC. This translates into CASSAGQPYNEQFF.

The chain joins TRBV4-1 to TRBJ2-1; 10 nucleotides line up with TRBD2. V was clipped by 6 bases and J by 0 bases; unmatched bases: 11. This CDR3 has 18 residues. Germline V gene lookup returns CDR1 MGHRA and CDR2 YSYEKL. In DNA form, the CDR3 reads TGCGCCAGCAGTCGTGAGGTAGCGGGGGGAAGCTCCTACAATGAGCAGTTCTTC. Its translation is CASSREVAGGSSYNEQFF.

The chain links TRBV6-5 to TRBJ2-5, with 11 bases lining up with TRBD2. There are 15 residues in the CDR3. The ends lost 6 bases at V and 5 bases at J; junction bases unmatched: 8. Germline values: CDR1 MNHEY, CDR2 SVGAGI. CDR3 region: CASSLAGGRGETQYF. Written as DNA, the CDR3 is TGTGCCAGCAGCCTAGCGGGGGGCCGGGGTGAGACCCAGTACTTC.

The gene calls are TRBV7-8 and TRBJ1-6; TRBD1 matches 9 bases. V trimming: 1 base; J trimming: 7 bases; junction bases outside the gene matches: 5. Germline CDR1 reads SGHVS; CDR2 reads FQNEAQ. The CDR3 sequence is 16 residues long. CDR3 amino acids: CASSLGTGQGNSPLHF. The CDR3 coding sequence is TGTGCCAGCAGCTTAGGCACTGGACAGGGGAATTCACCCCTCCACTTT.

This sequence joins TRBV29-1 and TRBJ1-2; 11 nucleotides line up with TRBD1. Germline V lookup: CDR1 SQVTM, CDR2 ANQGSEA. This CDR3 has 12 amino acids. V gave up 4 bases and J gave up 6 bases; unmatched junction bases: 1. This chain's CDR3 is CSVGDRGDGYTF. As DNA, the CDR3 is TGCAGCGTTGGGGACAGGGGGGATGGCTACACCTTC.

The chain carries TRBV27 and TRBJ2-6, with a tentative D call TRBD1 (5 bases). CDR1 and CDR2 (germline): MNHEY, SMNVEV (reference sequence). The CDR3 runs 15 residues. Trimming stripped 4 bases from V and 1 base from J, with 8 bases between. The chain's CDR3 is CASSSQGSGANVLTF. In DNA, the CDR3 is TGTGCCAGCAGTTCCCAGGGATCTGGGGCCAACGTCCTGACTTTC. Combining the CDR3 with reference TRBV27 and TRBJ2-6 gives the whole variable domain EAQVTQNPRYLITVTGKKLTVTCSQNMNHEYMSWYRQDPGLGLRQIYYSMNVEVTDKGDVPEGYKVSRKEKRNFPLILESPSPNQTSLYFCASSSQGSGANVLTFGAGSRLTVL.

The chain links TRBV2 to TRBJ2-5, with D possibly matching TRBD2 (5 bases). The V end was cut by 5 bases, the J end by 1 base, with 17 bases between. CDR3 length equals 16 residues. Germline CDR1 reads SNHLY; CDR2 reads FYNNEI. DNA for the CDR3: TGTGCCAGCAGTTTAACTCACATTACTAGCCAAGAGACCCAGTACTTC. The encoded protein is CASSLTHITSQETQYF.

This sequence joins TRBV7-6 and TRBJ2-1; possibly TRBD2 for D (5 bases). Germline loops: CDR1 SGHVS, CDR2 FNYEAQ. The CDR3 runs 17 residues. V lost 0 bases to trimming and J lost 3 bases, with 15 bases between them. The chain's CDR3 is CASSLATVGKFYNEQFF. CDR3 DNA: TGTGCCAGCAGCTTAGCAACCGTCGGGAAATTCTACAATGAGCAGTTCTTC.

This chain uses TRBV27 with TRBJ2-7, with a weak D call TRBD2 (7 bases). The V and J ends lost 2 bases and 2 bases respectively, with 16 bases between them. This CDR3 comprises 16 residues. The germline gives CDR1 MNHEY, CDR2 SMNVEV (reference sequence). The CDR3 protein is CASSLLGGTRTYEQYF. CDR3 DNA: TGTGCCAGCAGTTTACTGGGGGGGACAAGAACCTACGAGCAGTACTTC.

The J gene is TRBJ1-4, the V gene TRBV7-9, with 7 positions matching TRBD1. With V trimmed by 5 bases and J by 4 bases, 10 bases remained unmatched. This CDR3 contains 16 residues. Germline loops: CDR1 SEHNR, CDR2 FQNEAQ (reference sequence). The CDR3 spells CASSTRQGSGNEKLFF. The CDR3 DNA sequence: TGTGCCAGCAGCACTCGACAGGGAAGCGGTAATGAAAAACTGTTTTTT.